Presented here are 25 T cell receptor beta chains from one specimen sequenced in a study of cytomegalovirus exposure and HLA in healthy donors. With 60 Vbeta and 13 Jbeta primers, the PCR was carried out. Sequencing used immunoSEQ multiplex PCR; TCRdb keeps in-frame clones, though not all of them. This table holds just over 20,000 clones. Sequenced material: PBMCs. Receptors originate from a man between 60 and 70 years old in good health and CMV-seropositive.

The chain is built from TRBV28 and TRBJ2-1, with 7 bases fitting TRBD1. J gave up 15 bases and V 6 bases, and 11 bases lay outside the gene matches. The germline gives CDR1 MDHEN, CDR2 SYDVKM. The CDR3 is 12 amino acids. CDR3 loop: CASSPPTGQRFF. Here the CDR3 DNA reads TGTGCCAGCAGCCCACCGACGGGACAGCGGTTCTTC.

The V and J genes are TRBV10-2 and TRBJ1-2, with a weak D call TRBD1 (5 bases). The CDR3 spans 14 residues. The germline V and J ends were trimmed by 2 bases and 3 bases, with 10 bases remaining between them. Per the germline V gene, CDR1 is WSHSY and CDR2 is SAAADI. In nucleotides, the CDR3 is TGCGCCAGCAGTGAGGCAGGGAATTACTATGGCTACACCTTC. As protein: CASSEAGNYYGYTF.

The chain uses TRBV29-1 and TRBJ1-1, with 9 bases aligning to TRBD1. CDR1 and CDR2 from the germline V gene are SQVTM and ANQGSEA. J lost 4 bases, V lost 4 bases, and 1 base had no gene match. The CDR3 has 12 amino acids. The CDR3 DNA sequence: TGCAGCGTTGTACAGGGGGCCACTGAAGCTTTCTTT. Amino acid sequence: CSVVQGATEAFF.

The chain links TRBV6-4 to TRBJ2-1; the match to TRBD1 covers 7 bases. The CDR3 consists of 14 residues. The germline gives CDR1 MRHNA, CDR2 SNTAGT. With 5 bases clipped from V and 5 bases from J, the junction kept 6 bases outside the gene matches. Here the CDR3 DNA reads TGTGCCAGCAGTTCAGACAGGGTAAACAATGAGCAGTTCTTC. Its protein product is CASSSDRVNNEQFF.

The chain recombines TRBV6-1 with TRBJ2-3; no definite D call. The CDR3 is 14 amino acids. The V end was cut by 3 bases, the J end by 6 bases, with 13 bases between. Germline V gene sequence: CDR1 MNHNS, CDR2 SASEGT. The DNA of the CDR3 is TGTGCCAGCAGTGATCGGGTAGCCGGGGATACGCAGTATTTT. This translates into CASSDRVAGDTQYF.

V usage is TRBV4-1 and J usage is TRBJ1-2; D remains ambiguous. Germline V gene data show CDR1 as MGHRA and CDR2 as YSYEKL. The V gene lost 5 bases and the J gene lost 8 bases, with 12 bases spanning the gap. This CDR3 comprises 12 residues. The CDR3 DNA follows: TGCGCCAGCAGCAAGGAGACGGGAGGCTACACCTTC. Its translation: CASSKETGGYTF.

This rearrangement joins TRBV7-6 to TRBJ2-1; TRBD2 agrees at 12 bases. The ends lost 4 bases at V and 8 bases at J; junction bases unmatched: 6. The CDR3 length is 15 residues. Germline V CDR1 and CDR2: SGHVS, FNYEAQ. CDR3 residues: CASSSPTSGSYEQFF. The CDR3 DNA reads as TGTGCCAGCAGCTCCCCGACTAGCGGGAGCTATGAGCAGTTCTTC.

The chain combines TRBV6-5 with TRBJ1-2; D might be TRBD1 (6 bases). The V and J ends lost 6 bases and 4 bases respectively, with 15 bases between them. The CDR3 covers 14 residues. The germline CDR1 and CDR2 sequences are MNHEY and SVGAGI. The CDR3 spells CASSRGGEVYGYTF. The CDR3 DNA is TGTGCCAGCAGCCGAGGGGGAGAGGTCTATGGCTACACCTTC.

The chain combines TRBV5-4 with TRBJ2-7; TRBD1 matches at 11 bases. The CDR3 has 15 residues. The J segment lost 5 bases and the V segment lost 4 bases, leaving 8 bases of the junction unmatched. Germline V gene lookup returns CDR1 SGHNT and CDR2 YYREEE (reference sequence). CDR3 region: CASSHAGQGVHEQYF. The DNA of the CDR3 is TGTGCCAGCAGCCATGCGGGACAGGGGGTTCACGAGCAGTACTTC.

The gene calls are TRBV18 and TRBJ2-7, with TRBD2 matching 8 bases. The V segment lost 0 bases and the J segment 4 bases; nucleotides outside the gene matches: 11. Germline assignment: CDR1 KGHSH and CDR2 LQKENI. The CDR3 runs to 17 residues. Here the CDR3 DNA reads TGTGCCAGCTCACCACCGTCGGGCAGCGGGAGAGTGTACGAGCAGTACTTC. This translates into CASSPPSGSGRVYEQYF.

On this clone itself: Other DNA sequences within the sample encode an identical CDR3. The chain is built from TRBV7-9 and TRBJ1-5; no definite D call. Germline V gene sequence: CDR1 SEHNR, CDR2 FQNEAQ (reference sequence). Trimming stripped 2 bases from V and 7 bases from J, with 18 bases between. The CDR3 runs to 16 residues. The CDR3 nucleotides are TGTGCCAGCAGCTTAAGTGCGGTCTCCTCGGGACAGCCCCAGCATTTT. Its translation is CASSLSAVSSGQPQHF. Full variable domain (outside the CDR3, taken from reference TRBV7-9 and TRBJ1-5): DTGVSQNPRHKITKRGQNVTFRCDPISEHNRLYWYRQTLGQGPEFLTYFQNEAQLEKSRLLSDRFSAERPKGSFSTLEIQRTEQGDSAMYLCASSLSAVSSGQPQHFGDGTRLSIL.

The rearrangement links TRBV18 to TRBJ1-5; 10 bases map to TRBD1. V trimming: 8 bases; J trimming: 5 bases; junction bases outside the gene matches: 6. This CDR3 contains 14 residues. Germline CDR1 and CDR2: KGHSH and LQKENI. For the CDR3, the DNA is TGTGCCAGCGCAAGGACAGGGGGTTATCAGCCCCAGCATTTT. Encoded protein: CASARTGGYQPQHF. Based on the CDR3 plus reference TRBV18 and TRBJ1-5, the full variable domain is NAGVMQNPRHLVRRRGQEARLRCSPMKGHSHVYWYRQLPEEGLKFMVYLQKENIIDESGMPKERFSAEFPKEGPSILRIQQVVRGDSAAYFCASARTGGYQPQHFGDGTRLSIL.

The chain links TRBV5-1 to TRBJ2-3; D might be TRBD2 (5 bases). Trimming pared 0 bases from V and 6 bases from J, leaving 14 bases between. The CDR3 is 15 amino acids. Looked up from germline, CDR1 is SGHRS and CDR2 is YFSETQ. Written as DNA, the CDR3 is TGCGCCAGCAGCTTGGCGGGTCCGTGGAGGGATACGCAGTATTTT. Protein: CASSLAGPWRDTQYF.

The chain recombines TRBV9 with TRBJ2-3, with TRBD2 matching 7 bases. This CDR3 has 16 residues. The V segment lost 0 bases and the J segment 2 bases; nucleotides outside the gene matches: 6. Germline V gene lookup returns CDR1 SGDLS and CDR2 YYNGEE. The CDR3 region has the DNA TGTGCCAGCAGCGTAGAAGCGGGACGTTACACAGATACGCAGTATTTT. Encoded protein: CASSVEAGRYTDTQYF.

This chain joins TRBV5-1 and TRBJ2-3; 9 bases line up with TRBD1. J was trimmed by 0 bases and V by 4 bases; bases with no gene match: 3. Germline V gene lookup returns CDR1 SGHRS and CDR2 YFSETQ. The CDR3 covers 15 residues. The DNA of the CDR3 is TGCGCCAGCAGCCCGGGACAGGGTAGCACAGATACGCAGTATTTT. Translating gives CASSPGQGSTDTQYF. Based on the CDR3 plus reference TRBV5-1 and TRBJ2-3, the full variable domain is KAGVTQTPRYLIKTRGQQVTLSCSPISGHRSVSWYQQTPGQGLQFLFEYFSETQRNKGNFPGRFSGRQFSNSRSEMNVSTLELGDSALYLCASSPGQGSTDTQYFGPGTRLTVL.

J is TRBJ1-5 and V is TRBV7-9; tentative D call: TRBD1 (6 bases). Looked up from germline, CDR1 is SEHNR and CDR2 is FQNEAQ (reference sequence). The CDR3 loop spans 15 amino acids. The V and J ends lost 4 bases and 2 bases respectively, with 12 bases between them. DNA for the CDR3: TGTGCCAGCAGCTCTTCGGACAGCCGCAATCAGCCCCAGCATTTT. Its protein is CASSSSDSRNQPQHF.

The J gene is TRBJ1-4, the V gene TRBV27; 9 bases line up with TRBD1. Per the germline V gene, CDR1 is MNHEY and CDR2 is SMNVEV (reference sequence). The CDR3 runs to 16 residues. V gave up 4 bases and J gave up 2 bases; unmatched junction bases: 5. The CDR3 region has the DNA TGTGCCAGCAGTTCCCCCGGGACAGGGACTAATGAAAAACTGTTTTTT. This encodes CASSSPGTGTNEKLFF. The entire variable domain, with the rest obtained from reference TRBV27 and TRBJ1-4, is as follows: EAQVTQNPRYLITVTGKKLTVTCSQNMNHEYMSWYRQDPGLGLRQIYYSMNVEVTDKGDVPEGYKVSRKEKRNFPLILESPSPNQTSLYFCASSSPGTGTNEKLFFGSGTQLSVL.

V is TRBV9 and J is TRBJ1-2; 8 bases map to TRBD1. After removal of 0 bases from V and 4 bases from J, the junction contained 11 bases not matched to a gene. Germline V CDR1 and CDR2: SGDLS, YYNGEE. CDR3 length: 17 residues. In nucleotides, the CDR3 is TGTGCCAGCAGCGTAGGAGACAGGGGTTCGGGAAGCTATGGCTACACCTTC. Translating it yields CASSVGDRGSGSYGYTF. Full variable domain (remainder filled in from reference TRBV9 and TRBJ1-2): DSGVTQTPKHLITATGQRVTLRCSPRSGDLSVYWYQQSLDQGLQFLIQYYNGEERAKGNILERFSAQQFPDLHSELNLSSLELGDSALYFCASSVGDRGSGSYGYTFGSGTRLTVV.

By frequency, this clone is medium-sized (0.01 to 0.1%). The junction differs from germline at one of its ends, possibly a read error. This rearrangement joins TRBV5-5 to TRBJ2-7, with TRBD2 as a possible D gene (5 bases). Germline lookup yields CDR1 SGHKS and CDR2 YYEKEE (reference sequence). The CDR3 length is 14 residues. This chain's CDR3 is CASSQLAADYGQYF. Here the CDR3 DNA reads TGTGCCAGCAGCCAGTTAGCAGCGGATTACGGGCAGTACTTC.

The chain carries TRBV5-1 and TRBJ2-2; possible D gene TRBD2, 5 bases. The ends were cut back, 4 bases at V and 7 bases at J, with 11 bases in the middle. The CDR3 totals 13 residues. The germline CDR1 and CDR2 sequences are SGHRS and YFSETQ. CDR3 sequence reads: CASSQTGFGELFF. CDR3 bases: TGCGCCAGCAGCCAAACGGGGTTCGGGGAGCTGTTTTTT.

The rearrangement uses TRBV10-3 and TRBJ2-7, with D possibly being TRBD2 (5 bases). CDR3 length: 12 amino acids. Trimming took 2 bases from V and 7 from J, leaving 9 bases between them. Germline CDR1 ENHRY, CDR2 SYGVKD. The chain's CDR3 is CAISEVSGEQYF. Written as DNA, the CDR3 is TGTGCCATCAGTGAGGTGAGCGGTGAGCAGTACTTC.

V is TRBV19 and J is TRBJ2-2, with 8 positions matching TRBD2. The CDR3 covers 15 residues. J was trimmed by 0 bases and V by 5 bases; bases with no gene match: 2. Germline V CDR1 and CDR2: LNHDA, SQIVND (reference sequence). CDR3 sequence: CASSVGLANTGELFF. The DNA of the CDR3 is TGTGCCAGTAGTGTGGGACTAGCGAACACCGGGGAGCTGTTTTTT.

Regarding this clone: Compared with germline, one end of the junction differs, possibly owing to a read error. This chain uses TRBV4-2 with TRBJ2-7; perhaps TRBD2 as D (5 bases). The CDR3 runs 14 residues. The germline gives CDR1 LGHNA, CDR2 YNFKEQ. This chain's CDR3 is CASSHGSSLGEQSF. CDR3 bases: TGTGCCAGCAGCCATGGTAGTTCCCTTGGGGAGCAGTCCTTC.

V usage is TRBV10-2 and J usage is TRBJ2-3; 7 bases fit TRBD2. The junction had 8 bases not matched to a gene; V was cut back by 4 bases and J by 4 bases. Germline V CDR1 and CDR2: WSHSY, SAAADI. This CDR3 is 15 amino acids long. The CDR3 sequence: CASSGLAVRSDTQYF. Written as DNA, the CDR3 is TGCGCCAGCAGTGGGCTAGCGGTCAGATCAGATACGCAGTATTTT.

CDR3 in DNA: TGTGCCAGCAGCCCGTCCGGGACTAGCGTTTCCTACGAGCAGTACTTC. It specifies CASSPSGTSVSYEQYF. The gene calls are TRBV7-2 and TRBJ2-7; 10 nucleotides match TRBD2. CDR1 SGHTA and CDR2 FQGNSA come from the germline V gene. J gave up 1 base and V 5 bases, and 8 bases lay outside the gene matches. The CDR3 spans 16 residues.